This T cell receptor beta chain was identified during a study of cytotoxic CD8 clonotypes in ibrutinib-treated CLL. General study points: Baseline levels of clonality went above those of age-matched healthy donors and moved with circulating CD8+ T-cell counts.

The V segment lost 5 bases and the J segment 1 base; nucleotides outside the gene matches: 7. Looked up from germline, CDR1 is LNHDA and CDR2 is SQIVND (reference sequence). The CDR3 runs 16 residues. Sequencing was performed with immunoSEQ multiplex PCR; in TCRdb, only in-frame clones are kept and a portion is missing. The sample shows hundreds of thousands of clones, roughly 67% of them seen only once. As regards this clone: What it binds is unknown.

The TCR sequence derives from a human donor with chronic lymphocytic leukemia. The genes are TRBV19 and TRBJ2-2, with 7 bases identical to TRBD1. The input for sequencing was PBMCs, taken after 36 months of ibrutinib treatment. In DNA, the CDR3 is TGTGCCAGTAGTTCAAACAGGGGATGGAACACCGGGGAGCTGTTTTTT. Protein: CASSSNRGWNTGELFF.